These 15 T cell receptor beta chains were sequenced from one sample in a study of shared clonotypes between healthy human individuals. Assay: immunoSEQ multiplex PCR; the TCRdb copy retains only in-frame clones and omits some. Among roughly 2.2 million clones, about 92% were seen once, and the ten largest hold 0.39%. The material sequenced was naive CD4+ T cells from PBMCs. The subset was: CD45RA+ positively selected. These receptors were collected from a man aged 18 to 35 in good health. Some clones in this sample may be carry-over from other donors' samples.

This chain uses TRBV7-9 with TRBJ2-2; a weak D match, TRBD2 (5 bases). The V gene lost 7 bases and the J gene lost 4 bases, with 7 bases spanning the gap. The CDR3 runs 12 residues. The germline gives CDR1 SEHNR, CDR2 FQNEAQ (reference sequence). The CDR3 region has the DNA TGTGCCAGCATCAGCGGCACCGGGGAGCTGTTTTTT. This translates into CASISGTGELFF.

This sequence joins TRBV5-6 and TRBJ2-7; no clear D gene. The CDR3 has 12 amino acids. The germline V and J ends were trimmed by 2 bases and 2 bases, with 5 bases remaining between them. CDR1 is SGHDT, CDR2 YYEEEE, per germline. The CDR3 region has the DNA TGTGCCAGCAGCTTTCAAGCCTACGAGCAGTACTTC. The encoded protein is CASSFQAYEQYF.

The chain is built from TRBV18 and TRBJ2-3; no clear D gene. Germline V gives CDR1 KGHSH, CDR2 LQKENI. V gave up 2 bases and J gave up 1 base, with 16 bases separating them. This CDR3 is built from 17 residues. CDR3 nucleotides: TGTGCCAGCTCACCAGAGTTGTGGGGTGGTGGCACAGATACGCAGTATTTT. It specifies CASSPELWGGGTDTQYF.

DNA of the CDR3: TGCGCCAGCAGCCAAGCGTTCCAGGGCCGGGAGGGGCAGCCCCAGCATTTT. Translation gives CASSQAFQGREGQPQHF. The chain couples TRBV4-1 to TRBJ1-5, with D maybe TRBD1 (5 bases). V was trimmed by 1 base and J by 7 bases, leaving 20 bases between them. There are 17 residues in the CDR3. Germline V gives CDR1 MGHRA, CDR2 YSYEKL.

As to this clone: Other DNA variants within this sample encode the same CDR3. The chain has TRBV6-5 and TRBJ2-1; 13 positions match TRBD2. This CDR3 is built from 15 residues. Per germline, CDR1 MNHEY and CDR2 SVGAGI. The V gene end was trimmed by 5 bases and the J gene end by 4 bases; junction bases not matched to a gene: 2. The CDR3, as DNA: TGTGCCAGCAGTAGACTAGCGGGAGGTTACAATGAGCAGTTCTTC. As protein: CASSRLAGGYNEQFF.

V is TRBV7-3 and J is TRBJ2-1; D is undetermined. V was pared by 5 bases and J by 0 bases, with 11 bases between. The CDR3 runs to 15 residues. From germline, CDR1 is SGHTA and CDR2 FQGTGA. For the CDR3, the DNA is TGTGCCAGCAGCCCCCTTGGAGACTCCTACAATGAGCAGTTCTTC. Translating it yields CASSPLGDSYNEQFF.

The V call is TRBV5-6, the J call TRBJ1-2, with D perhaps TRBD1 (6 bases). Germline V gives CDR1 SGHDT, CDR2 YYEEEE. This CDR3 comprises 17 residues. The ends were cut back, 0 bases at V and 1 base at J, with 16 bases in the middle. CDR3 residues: CASSLDRLAGVNYGYTF. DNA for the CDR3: TGTGCCAGCAGCTTGGATCGATTGGCAGGGGTTAACTATGGCTACACCTTC.

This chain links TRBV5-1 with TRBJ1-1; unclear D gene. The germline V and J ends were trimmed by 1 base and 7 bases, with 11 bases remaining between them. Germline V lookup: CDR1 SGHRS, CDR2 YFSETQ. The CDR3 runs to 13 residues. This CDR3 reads CASSLSDGFEAFF. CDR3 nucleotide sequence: TGCGCCAGCAGCTTGTCCGACGGTTTTGAAGCTTTCTTT.

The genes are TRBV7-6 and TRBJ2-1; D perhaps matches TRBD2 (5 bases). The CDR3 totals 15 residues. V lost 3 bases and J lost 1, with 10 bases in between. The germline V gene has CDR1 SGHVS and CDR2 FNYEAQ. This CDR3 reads CASSFKRRSYNEQFF. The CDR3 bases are TGTGCCAGCAGCTTCAAGCGGCGTTCCTACAATGAGCAGTTCTTC.

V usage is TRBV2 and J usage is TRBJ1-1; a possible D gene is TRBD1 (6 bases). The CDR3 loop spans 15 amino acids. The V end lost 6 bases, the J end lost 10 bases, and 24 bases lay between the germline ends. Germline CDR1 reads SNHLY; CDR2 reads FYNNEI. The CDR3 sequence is CASSMATTRGGVAFF. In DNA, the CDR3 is TGTGCCAGCAGCATGGCGACGACCCGAGGGGGTGTAGCTTTCTTT. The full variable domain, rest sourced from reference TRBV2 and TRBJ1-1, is EPEVTQTPSHQVTQMGQEVILRCVPISNHLYFYWYRQILGQKVEFLVSFYNNEISEKSEIFDDQFSVERPDGSNFTLKIRSTKLEDSAMYFCASSMATTRGGVAFFGQGTRLTVV.

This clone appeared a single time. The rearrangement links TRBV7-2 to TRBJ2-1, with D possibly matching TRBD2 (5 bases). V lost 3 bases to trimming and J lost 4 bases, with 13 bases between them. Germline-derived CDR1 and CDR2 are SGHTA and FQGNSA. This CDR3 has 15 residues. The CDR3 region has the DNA TGTGCCAGCAGCTTCTCTACGGGGATATACAATGAGCAGTTCTTC. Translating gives CASSFSTGIYNEQFF.

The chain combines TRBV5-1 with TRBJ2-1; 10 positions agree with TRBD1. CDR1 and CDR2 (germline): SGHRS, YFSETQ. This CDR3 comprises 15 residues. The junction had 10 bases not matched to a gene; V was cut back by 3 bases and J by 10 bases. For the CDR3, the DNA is TGCGCCAGCAGCTCACAACCGGGACAGGGGTTGGAGCAGTTCTTC. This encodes CASSSQPGQGLEQFF.

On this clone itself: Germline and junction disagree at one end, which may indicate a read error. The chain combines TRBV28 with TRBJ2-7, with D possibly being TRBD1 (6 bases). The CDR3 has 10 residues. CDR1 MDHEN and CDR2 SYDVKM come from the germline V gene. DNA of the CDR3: TGTGCCTGCAGGGGTCTCGAGCAGTACTTC. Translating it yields CACRGLEQYF. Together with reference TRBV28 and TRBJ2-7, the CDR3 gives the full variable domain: DVKVTQSSRYLVKRTGEKVFLECVQDMDHENMFWYRQDPGLGLRLIYFSYDVKMKEKGDIPEGYSVSREKKERFSLILESASTNQTSMYLCACRGLEQYFGPGTRLTVT.

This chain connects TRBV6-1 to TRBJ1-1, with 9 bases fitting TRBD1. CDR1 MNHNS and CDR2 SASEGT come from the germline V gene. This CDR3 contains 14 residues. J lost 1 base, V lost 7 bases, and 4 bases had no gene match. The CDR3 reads CASKGTGTNTEAFF. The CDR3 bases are TGTGCCAGCAAAGGGACAGGGACGAACACTGAAGCTTTCTTT.

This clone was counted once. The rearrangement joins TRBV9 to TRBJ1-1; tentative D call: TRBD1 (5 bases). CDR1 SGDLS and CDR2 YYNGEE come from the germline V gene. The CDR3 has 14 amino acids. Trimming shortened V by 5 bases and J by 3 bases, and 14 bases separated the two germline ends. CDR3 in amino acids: CASRGLRGDTEAFF. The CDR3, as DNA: TGTGCCAGCAGGGGCCTAAGGGGAGACACTGAAGCTTTCTTT.